This T cell receptor beta chain is from a study of graft-versus-host responses after intestinal transplantation. For the study at large: Multivisceral, liver-intestinal, or isolated intestinal grafts went to recipients. Study findings and constraints: Association was observed between peak circulating GvH clone levels and early post-transplant HvG declines.

The CDR3 is 13 residues long. The V gene's germline CDR1 is MDHEN and CDR2 SYDVKM. V shed 7 bases and J shed 2 bases, with 10 bases lying between them. Profiled with immunoSEQ multiplex PCR; TCRdb holds only in-frame clones, not every one. The sample lists around 21,000 clones, 55% to 65% seen once, with over 1% in the top ten. The sample in question was alloreactive CD4+ T cells from a mixed lymphocyte reaction culture, obtained before intestinal transplant. As for subset: CFSE-low proliferating T cells sorted from approximately 6-day pre-transplant mixed lymphocyte reaction (GvH or HvG direction). The chain links TRBV28 to TRBJ2-3, with D maybe TRBD1 (6 bases). This sequence originates from a human patient who received an intestinal transplant. The DNA for the CDR3 is TGTGCCAGCACAGGGGTCTTCACAGATACGCAGTATTTT. Translation: CASTGVFTDTQYF.